What follows describes a single TCR beta chain. Its antigen has not been determined. The cohort comprised fewer than 700 healthy bone marrow donors. All cohort members were sampled while nominally healthy, although unrecorded immune exposures were likely present. The donor tested CMV seropositive and was one of the 289 seropositive cohort members. A peripheral blood sample was collected from each donor, and TCR beta sequencing was performed on peripheral blood mononuclear cells. The Qiagen DNeasy Blood Extraction Kit was used to extract genomic DNA from the blood cell samples. The CDR3 covers 14 residues, taking in both the cysteine and the phenylalanine. The read is trimmed to its CDR3 DNA, 42 bases read in frame from base 1. The germline V gene (reference sequence) provides CDR1 SEHNR and CDR2 FQNEAQ. V lost 4 bases and J lost 0 bases, and the count of bases not matched to a germline gene is 1. The entry originates in a study of cytomegalovirus exposure and HLA in healthy donors (dated by TCRdb to the late 2010s). Regarding the research as a whole: In an earlier analysis of roughly 500 of the donors, 250 to 350 Gb of sequence data and 95 million to 130 million unique TCR beta sequences from some 170 million T cells were reported. Typing coverage varied by locus: about 620-630 donors for A, B, C, DRB1 and DQB1; around 560 for DQA1; around 570 for DPA1; some 470 for DPB1. Using immunosequencing, the study profiled T cell repertoires from about 610 subjects and related those repertoires to cytomegalovirus serostatus. HLA typing covered class I and class II loci at four-digit resolution. A later analysis re-analyzed previously published TCR beta repertoires from roughly 690 donors and added high-resolution HLA genotyping to study TCR occurrence patterns. Several DR-DQ haplotypes were handled as single units for association and clustering because linkage in the cohort was strong. Of the 398 genotyped donors, 70% to 90% were placed in the genetic ancestry cluster associated with self-reported Caucasian donors. Donor age, sex, ethnicity and CMV serostatus were compiled together with the repertoire data. The study was designed to test whether signatures of past pathogen exposure could be identified by cataloging public T cell receptors. All discovery cohort repertoires had been generated on a single sequencing platform. Among 300 to 500 genotyped donors of the cohort, an average of around 220,000 unique TCR beta nucleotide sequences was sequenced per donor, of which about 20% were non-productive. To decide whether each TCR beta V gene segment behaved as functional or pseudogenic, an earlier analysis of nearly 600 of the donors relied on high-throughput TCR beta sequencing. An early release that covered about 640 HLA-typed donors contained around 300 gigabases of sequencing data and 70 million to 100 million unique TCR sequences. To predict cytomegalovirus infection status, the study brought together high-throughput TCR immunosequencing, statistical association of individual TCRs with disease status, and machine learning. Rather than using new phenotypic data, the later analysis identified candidate immune exposures from TCR beta sequences and from how often those sequences occurred across donors. Besides the first cohort of 500 to 700 subjects, a separate validation cohort made up of around 120 different subjects was used. A later genetic analysis took genome-wide SNP genotypes for 398 of the 666 donors and used that subset as a discovery cohort. Paper-wide results and their limitations: Several of the top co-occurrence clusters appeared to be linked to parvovirus B19, influenza, CMV and Epstein-Barr virus, according to a later analysis. Because counts were too low, more than 15 rarely observed V segments, including chromosome 9 orphons, were left out of the earlier analysis of 500 to 650 of the donors. A further reported finding was that TCR beta sequences accurately predicted the HLA-A and HLA-B alleles for most subjects in the first cohort. Most TCR sequences were observed very rarely across donors, whereas some public TCRs were present in many individuals. Cytomegalovirus status was reported to be diagnosed by the classifier with high specificity and sensitivity in both the original and validation cohorts. The 87-base-pair reads could not distinguish some IMGT-functional V segments, including TRBV6-2 and TRBV6-3, so those segments were excluded. The presence/absence analyses assumed that sequencing depth was roughly uniform across donors, and that assumption may not be true. In a later genetic analysis, a missense DCLRE1C variant was associated with V-gene and J-gene trimming of TCR beta chains, and the association was replicated in an independent cohort. Assigning TCR associations to individual alleles was difficult when HLA alleles, especially DR and DQ, strongly co-occurred. Because HLA typing was unavailable for some donors at each locus, only the typed subset was used in association tests. In a later analysis, HLA-associated TCR beta chains were found to be more clonally expanded and to have lower generation probabilities than equally common non-associated chains. Compared with the 666-donor mean, donors in an Asian-associated ancestry cluster had fewer N-insertions in productive TCRs, according to a later genetic analysis. Most CMV-associated TCR beta chains appeared to be HLA-restricted in a later analysis, and the HLA associations seemed to be driven largely by CMV exposure. Specific HLA alleles were associated with over 15,000 TCR beta sequences at a false discovery rate of 0.05 in a later analysis. For the cohort, immune exposure information was limited to CMV serostatus. The sequencing pipeline was judged likely to have produced a cluster of highly shared sequence variants as a technical artifact. An earlier analysis of several hundred of the donors showed that most TCR beta V segments appeared in productive rearrangements either about 90% or about 30% of the time, which broadly matched IMGT annotations. The authors suggested that the approach could potentially be extended to other disease states and immunological phenotypes. In vitro tests confirmed that three of the cytomegalovirus-associated TCR beta chains recognize cytomegalovirus antigens. In a later analysis, the rate of TCR association differed among HLA loci, with DRB1 alleles having the most associated TCRs and HLA-C alleles having the fewest. The study gave a list of 150 to 200 TCR beta chains associated with cytomegalovirus. Correlated functional status among segregating V segments might reflect linkage disequilibrium, but an unknown experimental factor could not be ruled out. This cohort had only TCR beta chains sequenced, and the lack of alpha or paired-chain data limited which features could be detected.

Receptor libraries were prepared by the immunoSEQ multiplex PCR assay. For the multiplex PCR, a mixture combining 60 forward primers for TCR Vbeta segments and 13 reverse primers for TCR Jbeta segments was used. Amplification of the CDR3 region of rearranged TCR beta genes was performed with a multiplex PCR assay on genomic DNA. On the Illumina HiSeq System, the amplified TCR beta libraries were sequenced as 87-base-pair reads. Under the source paper's analysis protocol: A later analysis counted about 80 million unique TCR beta chains across the 550 to 700 repertoires, and some 11 million of these chains were shared by at least two donors. To remove PCR and sequencing errors, raw reads were error-corrected and collapsed into unique sequences using a nearest-neighbor algorithm that merged closely related sequences. CDR3 sequences were aligned to IMGT reference sequences to assign V, D and J gene segments. For a sequence to be retained, a match of at least six nucleotides was required to both a V gene segment and a J gene segment. A rearrangement counted as productive if the CDR3 had no stop codons and remained in frame with V and J, and every other rearrangement counted as non-productive. CDR3 was defined according to IMGT convention as the region running from the second conserved V-encoded cysteine to the conserved J-encoded phenylalanine. The earlier analysis of some 600 of the donors excluded sequences that lacked an unambiguous match to a single V gene segment. In an earlier analysis of about 590 of the donors, a V segment was called functional when productive rearrangements were above 56.7%, and segregating when the standard deviation between donors exceeded 5%. A statistical classification framework was developed to diagnose cytomegalovirus status using the catalog of TCR beta chain sequences. In a later analysis, V and J genes were assigned by comparing TCR nucleotide sequences against IMGT/GENE-DB human TR gene sequences. A later analysis assigned CDR3 sequences and most-parsimonious VDJ recombination scenarios with the TCRdist pipeline. A later analysis defined each TCR beta chain by its CDR3 amino acid sequence plus V-gene family, and excluded reads lacking a unique V-gene family. A later analysis removed 592 highly shared, low-generation-probability nucleotide sequences to deal with suspected cross-contamination and a sequencing artifact. For each public chain, a later analysis derived a clonal expansion index from normalized ranks of inferred template counts within each repertoire. In a later analysis, generation probabilities were computed with a VDJ recombination model fitted to out-of-frame rearrangements, and the resulting probabilities were checked against IGoR. In a later analysis, hypergeometric tests were used to score TCR-TCR, TCR-HLA and TCR-CMV co-occurrence, with a repertoire-size bias correction applied to TCR pairs. To estimate false discovery rates, a later analysis permuted the HLA or CMV assignments 20 times. A later analysis grouped co-occurring TCRs with DBSCAN, adding TCRdist sequence similarity when clustering within HLA-allele-positive subsets. Repertoires with fewer than 30,000 or more than 120,000 public chains were left out of co-occurrence clustering, as were five repertoires with anomalous nucleotide sharing. TCRdb holds this immuneACCESS table with in-frame rearrangements only. Some clones are missing; in checked studies, unresolved V genes explain under half, and the rest has no known cause. The DNA was the basis for D and trimming; V, J and clone size are from that table. The table held for this sample gives about 100,000 clones. Clones ranked in the top ten supply just over 5.5% of the sample.

The TCR originated in a girl between 10 and 17 years old in good health and CMV-seropositive. Here the chain combines TRBV7-9 and TRBJ2-3; TRBD2 matches 7 bases in the middle. The sequenced sample was PBMCs. The CDR3 region reads CASSSRGSTDTQYF. In nucleotides, the sequence is TGTGCCAGCAGCTCGCGGGGGAGCACAGATACGCAGTATTTT.